The subject of this entry is one T cell receptor (beta chain). Its antigen is still unknown. No base quality values were provided; no much bigger clone lies one nucleotide off. Systemically healthy Caucasian individuals from Russia, over 30 in total and aged roughly 6 to 95 years, were included as donors. Ten milliliters of peripheral blood were drawn from each donor into EDTA-treated Vacutainer tubes. Ficoll-Paque density-gradient centrifugation was used to isolate PBMCs, with at least 6.5 million obtained per sample. Total RNA was extracted from PBMCs with Trizol reagent, with at least 6 micrograms obtained per sample. For every donor, flow cytometry on a PBMC aliquot measured the percentage of naive CD45RAhigh/CD27high T cells. The trim is 0 bases for V and 6 bases for J, with a gap of 12 bases between the germline ends. From a lookup of the germline V gene, CDR1 and CDR2 are LGHNA and YSLEER. Its CDR3 holds 16 amino acids, cysteine through phenylalanine. Of the read, only the CDR3 DNA is kept; its 48 bases are in frame from base 1.

This sample is part of a study of blood T cells in healthy people across ages (dated by TCRdb to between 2014 and 2016). At the level of the whole study: In model experiments, template switching captured roughly one uniquely barcoded TCR beta cDNA molecule for every two T cells. The study analyzed two additional independent replicas of 1 million unique cDNA reads from the same blood draw for two donors, one aged 18 to 29 and one aged 80 or older. Four age groups were formed from the donors: young (average roughly 15 years), middle-aged (approximately 39), aged (over 55) and long-lived (82). The study measured age-related changes in TCR beta repertoire diversity using deep sequencing normalized with unique cDNA molecular identifiers.

The library was prepared using 5' RACE. The sequencer listed for this sample is Illumina HiSeq 2500. A second PCR of roughly 7 to 11 cycles was performed with a sample-barcoded 5' primer and a J-beta primer mix. A template-switch 5' adaptor carrying 12 random nucleotides introduced a unique molecular identifier onto each TCR beta cDNA molecule. At least 2.5 million CDR3-containing paired-end reads were obtained from each sample. All of the RNA was converted into first-strand cDNA using the Mint cDNA synthesis kit, with a TRBC-specific oligonucleotide serving as the primer. All cDNA was treated with uracil-DNA glycosylase and then went through a first 18-cycle PCR with the universal primers M1SS and BC2_uni_R. The study's own analysis went as follows. For normalization, 1 million high-quality reads, each with a distinct molecular identifier, were randomly selected from each sample. Reads with shared molecular identifiers were discarded instead of being binned into consensus sequences. CDR3 identification, clonotype clustering and error correction used MiTCR with a Q25 quality threshold and the strictest error-elimination algorithm. A nonparametric unseen species model with Euler transformation was used to estimate lower-bound total TCR beta diversity. TCRdb's own reprocessing of the public reads used fastp at Q25 and MiXCR and kept productive beta chains. Rows are unified per CDR3 protein, each entry keeping the most common DNA and genes. The V and J calls and clone size are TCRdb's, not the authors'. In this sample the table shows some 760,000 distinct CDR3 sequences, approximately 25% of which occur a single time. The leading ten clones occupy 9.4% of the sample.

The investigation overall reported the following: The long-lived group showed more naive CD4+ T cells, fewer expanded clones and increased TCR diversity than the aged group, suggesting age selection. Conclusive comparison of naive and antigen-experienced compartments was prevented by the profiling of bulk unsorted PBMCs. Because donor CMV infection status was unknown, age-related changes in expanded clonotypes were potentially confounded. Estimates of total diversity based on one million sequenced T cells were considered lower bounds and underestimates. Observed TCR beta diversity per million T cells fell roughly linearly with age, and a significant reduction was already apparent by age around 44. A strong correlation was found between observed TCR beta diversity and the percentage of naive T cells measured by flow cytometry.

This same sample was also taken into another study, of T cells of mothers and their children. Per the second study: The donors were nine systemically healthy Caucasian individuals, made up of three mothers and their six children. cDNA synthesis consumed the entire amount of extracted RNA, loaded at approximately 1.5 ug RNA in each 15 ul reaction. In the second PCR, sample barcodes and 2-4 random nucleotides were introduced via the M1S primer. More than 8 million TCR beta CDR3 reads were obtained from each mother, and 2.5 million to 3.5 million reads were obtained from each child. Thymic selection shapes the output of TCR recombination in a similar way in related and unrelated pairs, and inherited differences have a minor effect. Normalized repertoire overlap in related mother-child pairs was always slightly higher than in unrelated mother-child pairs, but the difference was never significant. No persistent microchimeric T cell clones were detected, at a sensitivity of roughly 93 clones per million clonotypes. In the study, deep NGS was used to compare the TCR beta repertoires of mothers and children, and features distinguishing related mother-child pairs from unrelated individuals were sought. The mean age was roughly 44 +/- 4 years for the mothers and about 10 +/- 4 years for the children. After adapters were ligated using NEBNext reagents, the libraries underwent 100+100 nt paired-end sequencing on an Illumina HiSeq 2000. To avoid cross-contamination, the mother libraries and the child libraries were prepared a month apart and sequenced in separate runs. For each donor, somewhere between roughly 450,000 and 2,200,000 distinct TCR beta clonotypes were identified. Naive TCR beta clonotypes were estimated from low-frequency clonotypes matched to each donor's FACS-determined naive share, without sorting.

The sequenced sample consisted of blood. The sequence is built from TRBV4-3 and TRBJ1-6; the D gene identity is not certain. The TCR comes from a boy between 5 and 17 years old in good health. The CDR3: CASSQDRSPLNSPLHF. The nucleotide sequence is TGCGCCAGCAGCCAAGATAGGAGTCCGCTTAATTCACCCCTCCACTTT.